The clone carrying this T cell receptor beta chain occurred a few times. The antigen is not known. These data come from a study of CD8 T cells in ankylosing spondylitis. General study results and limits: Made up of fewer than 10 highly homologous variants, a TCR beta motif appeared characteristic of ankylosing spondylitis blood.

The germline V gene encodes CDR1 SGHTA and CDR2 FQGNSA. The CDR3 runs 14 residues. V shed 5 bases and J 7 bases; nucleotides not matched to a gene: 7. TCRdb reprocessed the 5' RACE reads with MiXCR, giving one entry per CDR3 protein. The profile shows approximately 550,000 distinct CDR3 sequences, 10% to 15% of them singletons. The chain has TRBV7-2 and TRBJ1-5; TRBD1 matches 8 bases. The sample was blood, either unsorted or a sorted T cell fraction (not recorded which). The TCR sequence derives from a male donor with ankylosing spondylitis. The CDR3 region is CASSVNRGRQPQHF. Here the CDR3 DNA reads TGTGCCAGCAGCGTTAACAGGGGGAGGCAGCCCCAGCATTTT.